The clone carrying this T cell receptor beta chain was recorded a few times. Its antigen is currently unknown. This entry comes from a study of T cell repertoires in cytomegalovirus infection. In the study overall: Well-studied HLA-B-restricted CMV epitopes were used in the study alongside recently identified HLA-C-restricted ones. CMV infection together with matching HLA type was indicated by public TCR beta signatures. Study outcomes and limitations: Across the ex vivo response, the dominant clonotypes were HLA-C-restricted CMV-specific TCR beta clonotypes.

TCRdb analysed the reads with MiXCR anew, one entry per CDR3 protein. The sample consists of around 300,000 distinct CDR3 sequences, approximately 22% of them appearing once. V dropped 8 bases and J dropped 2 bases, with 12 bases sitting between them. The CDR3 spans 13 residues. The V gene's germline CDR1 is SGHAT and CDR2 FQNNGV. The chain is built from TRBV11-2 and TRBJ1-2; D gene ambiguous. Sequencing used cultured PBMCs, obtained from culture after CMV antigen stimulation. This TCR derives from a human donor in good health (CMV status not recorded). Some clones in this sample may be carry-over from other donors' samples. The CDR3 region has the DNA TGTGCCAGCCGTCTGAACGGGAACTATGGCTACACCTTC. This encodes CASRLNGNYGYTF. Variable domain in full (rest from reference TRBV11-2 and TRBJ1-2): EAGVAQSPRYKIIEKRQSVAFWCNPISGHATLYWYQQILGQGPKLLIQFQNNGVVDDSQLPKDRFSAERLKGVDSTLKIQPAKLEDSAVYLCASRLNGNYGYTFGSGTRLTVV.